The T cell receptor beta chain under discussion was sequenced for a study of T cell responses to AZD1222 COVID-19 vaccine. V lost 8 bases and J lost 8, with 12 bases in between. This CDR3 has 12 amino acids. Germline V CDR1 and CDR2: MNHEY, SVGAGI. Clones were read by immunoSEQ multiplex PCR, and TCRdb kept only the in-frame ones, dropping some. The sample records roughly 150,000 clones, 85% to 90% being singletons. The chain recombines TRBV6-5 with TRBJ1-4; D is uncertain. This specimen consisted of peripheral blood, obtained 28 days after the second AZD1222 dose. This receptor was identified in an adult who received the AZD1222 COVID-19 vaccine. In DNA form, the CDR3 reads TGTGCCAGCGGCCGGGCGCGGGAAAAACTGTTTTTT. Translated, it gives CASGRAREKLFF.